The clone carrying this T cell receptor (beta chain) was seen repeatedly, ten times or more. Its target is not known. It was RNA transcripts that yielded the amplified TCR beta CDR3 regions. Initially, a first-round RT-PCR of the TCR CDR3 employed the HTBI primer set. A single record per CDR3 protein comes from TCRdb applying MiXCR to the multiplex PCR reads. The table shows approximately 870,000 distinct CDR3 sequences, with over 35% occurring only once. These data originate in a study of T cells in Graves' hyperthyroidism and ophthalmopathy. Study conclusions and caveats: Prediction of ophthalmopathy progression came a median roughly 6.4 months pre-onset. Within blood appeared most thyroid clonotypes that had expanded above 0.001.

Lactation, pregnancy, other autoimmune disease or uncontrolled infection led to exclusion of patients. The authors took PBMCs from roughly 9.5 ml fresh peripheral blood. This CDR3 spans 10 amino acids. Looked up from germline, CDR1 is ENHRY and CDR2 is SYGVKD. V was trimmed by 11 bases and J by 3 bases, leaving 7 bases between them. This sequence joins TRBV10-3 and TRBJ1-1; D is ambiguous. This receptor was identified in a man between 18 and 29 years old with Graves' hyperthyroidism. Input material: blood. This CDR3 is CAPGYTEAFF. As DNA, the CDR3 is TGTGCCCCGGGGTACACTGAAGCTTTCTTT.